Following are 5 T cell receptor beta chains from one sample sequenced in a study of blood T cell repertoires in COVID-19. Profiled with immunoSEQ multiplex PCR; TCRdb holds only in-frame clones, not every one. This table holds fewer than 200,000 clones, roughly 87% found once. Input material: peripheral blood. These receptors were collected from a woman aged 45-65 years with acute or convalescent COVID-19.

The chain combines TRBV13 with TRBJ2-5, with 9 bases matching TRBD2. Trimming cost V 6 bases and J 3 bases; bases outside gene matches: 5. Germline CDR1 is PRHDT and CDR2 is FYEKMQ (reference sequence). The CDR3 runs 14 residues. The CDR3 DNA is TGTGCCAGCAGAAAGACTAGCGGAAAAGAGACCCAGTACTTC. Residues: CASRKTSGKETQYF.

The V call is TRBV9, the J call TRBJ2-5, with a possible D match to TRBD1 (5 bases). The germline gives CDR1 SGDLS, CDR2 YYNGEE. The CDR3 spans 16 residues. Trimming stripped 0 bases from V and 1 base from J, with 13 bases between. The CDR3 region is CASSVALTDSQETQYF. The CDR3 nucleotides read TGTGCCAGCAGCGTAGCTCTGACAGACTCCCAAGAGACCCAGTACTTC.

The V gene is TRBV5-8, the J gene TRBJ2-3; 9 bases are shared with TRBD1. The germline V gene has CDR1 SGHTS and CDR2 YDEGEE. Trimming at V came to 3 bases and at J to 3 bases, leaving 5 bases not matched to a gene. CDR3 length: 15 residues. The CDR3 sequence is CASSSRQGGTDTQYF. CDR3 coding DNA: TGTGCCAGCAGCTCTCGACAGGGGGGTACAGATACGCAGTATTTT.

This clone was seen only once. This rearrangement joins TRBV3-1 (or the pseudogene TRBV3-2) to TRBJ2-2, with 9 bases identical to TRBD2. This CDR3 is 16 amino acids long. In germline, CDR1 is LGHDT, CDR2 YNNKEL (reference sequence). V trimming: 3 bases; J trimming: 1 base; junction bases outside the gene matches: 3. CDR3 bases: TGTGCCAGCAGCCACCGCGGGGGGGGGAACACCGGGGAGCTGTTTTTT. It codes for CASSHRGGGNTGELFF.

The CDR3 sequence: CASIRTGVYEQYF. CDR3 nucleotide sequence: TGTGCCAGCATTCGAACAGGGGTCTACGAGCAGTACTTC. The gene calls are TRBV2 and TRBJ2-7; 7 bases match TRBD1. V trimming: 7 bases; J trimming: 3 bases; junction bases outside the gene matches: 6. Germline V CDR1 and CDR2: SNHLY, FYNNEI. There are 13 residues in the CDR3.